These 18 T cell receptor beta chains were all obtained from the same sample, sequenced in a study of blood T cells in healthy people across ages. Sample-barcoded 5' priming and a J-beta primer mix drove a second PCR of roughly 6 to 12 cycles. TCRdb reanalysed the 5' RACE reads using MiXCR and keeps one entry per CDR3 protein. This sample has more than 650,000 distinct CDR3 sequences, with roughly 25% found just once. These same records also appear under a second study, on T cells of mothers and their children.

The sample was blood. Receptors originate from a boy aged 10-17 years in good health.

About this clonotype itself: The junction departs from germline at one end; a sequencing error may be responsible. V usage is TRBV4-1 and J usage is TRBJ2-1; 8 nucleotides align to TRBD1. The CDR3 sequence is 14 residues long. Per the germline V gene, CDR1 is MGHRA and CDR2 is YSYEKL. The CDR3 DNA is TGCGCCAGCAGCCAAGATAGGATAGTACAGGGGGAAGCCTTC. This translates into CASSQDRIVQGEAF.

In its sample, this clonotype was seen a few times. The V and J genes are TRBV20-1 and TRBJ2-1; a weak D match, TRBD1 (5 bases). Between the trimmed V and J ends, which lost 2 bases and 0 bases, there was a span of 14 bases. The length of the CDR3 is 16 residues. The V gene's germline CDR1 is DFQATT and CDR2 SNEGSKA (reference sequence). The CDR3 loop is CSARPAGWSSYNEQFF. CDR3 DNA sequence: TGCAGTGCTAGACCCGCAGGGTGGAGCTCCTACAATGAGCAGTTCTTC.

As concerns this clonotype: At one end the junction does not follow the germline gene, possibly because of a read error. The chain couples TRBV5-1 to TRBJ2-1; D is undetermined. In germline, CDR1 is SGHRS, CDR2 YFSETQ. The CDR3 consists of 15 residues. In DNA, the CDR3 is TGCGCCAGCAGCTTGCAGGACCCCCGAAGGTACGAGCAGAACTTC. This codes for CASSLQDPRRYEQNF.

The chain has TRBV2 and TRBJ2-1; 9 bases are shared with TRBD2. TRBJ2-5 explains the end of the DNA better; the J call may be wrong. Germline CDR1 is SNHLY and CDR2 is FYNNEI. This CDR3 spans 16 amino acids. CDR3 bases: TGTGCCAGCAGTGAAGGACTAGCGGTATACCAAGAGACCCAGTACTTC. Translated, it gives CASSEGLAVYQETQYF.

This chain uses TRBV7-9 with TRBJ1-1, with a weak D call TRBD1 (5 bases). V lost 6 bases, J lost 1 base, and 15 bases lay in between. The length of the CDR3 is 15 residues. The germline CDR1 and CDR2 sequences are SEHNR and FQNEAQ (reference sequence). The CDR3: CASSIPGHPNTEAFF. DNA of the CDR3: TGTGCCAGCAGTATTCCAGGACACCCGAACACTGAAGCTTTCTTT.

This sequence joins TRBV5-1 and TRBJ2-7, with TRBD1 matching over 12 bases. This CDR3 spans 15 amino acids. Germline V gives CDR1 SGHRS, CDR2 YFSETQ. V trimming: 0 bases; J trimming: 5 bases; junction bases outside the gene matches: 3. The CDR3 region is CASSLEGQGADEQYF. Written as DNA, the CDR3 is TGCGCCAGCAGCTTGGAGGGACAGGGGGCCGACGAGCAGTACTTC. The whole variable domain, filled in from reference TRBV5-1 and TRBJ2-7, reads KAGVTQTPRYLIKTRGQQVTLSCSPISGHRSVSWYQQTPGQGLQFLFEYFSETQRNKGNFPGRFSGRQFSNSRSEMNVSTLELGDSALYLCASSLEGQGADEQYFGPGTRLTVT.

The CDR3 coding sequence is TGCAGCGCTACTGGACAGTACACTGAAGCTTTCTTT. Its protein product is CSATGQYTEAFF. This chain uses TRBV29-1 with TRBJ1-1; TRBD1 is a possible D gene (6 bases). CDR3 size: 12 residues. In germline, CDR1 is SQVTM, CDR2 ANQGSEA. The V and J ends lost 7 bases and 3 bases respectively, with 12 bases between them.

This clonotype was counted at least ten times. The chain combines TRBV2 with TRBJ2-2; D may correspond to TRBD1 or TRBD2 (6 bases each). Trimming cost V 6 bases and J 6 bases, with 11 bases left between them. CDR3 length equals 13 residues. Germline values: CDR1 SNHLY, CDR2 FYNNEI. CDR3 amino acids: CASSLGGAGELFF. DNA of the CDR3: TGTGCCAGCAGCTTGGGGGGCGCCGGGGAGCTGTTTTTT.

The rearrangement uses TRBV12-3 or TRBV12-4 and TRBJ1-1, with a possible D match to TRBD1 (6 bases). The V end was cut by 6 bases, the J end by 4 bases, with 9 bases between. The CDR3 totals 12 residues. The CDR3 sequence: CASRGASTEAFF. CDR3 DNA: TGTGCCAGCAGGGGGGCTTCCACTGAAGCTTTCTTT.

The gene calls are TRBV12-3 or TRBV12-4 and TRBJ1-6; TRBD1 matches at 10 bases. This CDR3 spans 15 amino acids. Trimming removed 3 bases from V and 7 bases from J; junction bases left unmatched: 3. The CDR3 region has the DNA TGTGCCAGCAGTTTGACAGGGGGCTACAATTCACCCCTCCACTTT. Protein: CASSLTGGYNSPLHF.

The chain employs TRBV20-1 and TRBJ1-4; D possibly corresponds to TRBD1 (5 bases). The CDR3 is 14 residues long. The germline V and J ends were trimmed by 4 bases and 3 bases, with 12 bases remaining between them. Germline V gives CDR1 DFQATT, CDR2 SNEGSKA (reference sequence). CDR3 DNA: TGCAGTGCTAAGGGGACTCCGGCTAATGAAAAACTGTTTTTT. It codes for CSAKGTPANEKLFF.

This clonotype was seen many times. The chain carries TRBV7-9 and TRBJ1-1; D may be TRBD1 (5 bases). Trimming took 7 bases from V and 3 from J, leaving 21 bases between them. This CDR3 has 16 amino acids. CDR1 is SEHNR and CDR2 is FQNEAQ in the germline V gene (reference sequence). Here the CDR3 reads CASTIGPKRGYTEAFF. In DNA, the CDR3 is TGTGCCAGCACCATAGGGCCTAAAAGGGGATACACTGAAGCTTTCTTT. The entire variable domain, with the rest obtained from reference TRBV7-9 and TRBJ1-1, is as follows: DTGVSQNPRHKITKRGQNVTFRCDPISEHNRLYWYRQTLGQGPEFLTYFQNEAQLEKSRLLSDRFSAERPKGSFSTLEIQRTEQGDSAMYLCASTIGPKRGYTEAFFGQGTRLTVV.

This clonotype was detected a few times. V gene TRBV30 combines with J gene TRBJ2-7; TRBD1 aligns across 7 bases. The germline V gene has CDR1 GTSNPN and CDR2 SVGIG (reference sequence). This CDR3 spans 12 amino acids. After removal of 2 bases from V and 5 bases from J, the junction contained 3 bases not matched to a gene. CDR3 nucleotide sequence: TGTGCCTGGAGTAGAACAGGGGACGAGCAGTACTTC. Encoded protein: CAWSRTGDEQYF.

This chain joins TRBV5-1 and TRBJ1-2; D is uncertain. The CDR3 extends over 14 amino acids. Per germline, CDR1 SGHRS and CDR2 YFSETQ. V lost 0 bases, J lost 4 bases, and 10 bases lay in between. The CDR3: CASSLEPGSYGYTF. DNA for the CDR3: TGCGCCAGCAGCTTGGAACCAGGCTCCTATGGCTACACCTTC.

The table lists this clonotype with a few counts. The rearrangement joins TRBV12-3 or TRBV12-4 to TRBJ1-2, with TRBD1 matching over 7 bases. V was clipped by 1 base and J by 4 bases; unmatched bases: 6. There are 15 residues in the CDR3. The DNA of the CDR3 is TGTGCCAGCAGTTTAGGAGGGGGCGAAGGCTATGGCTACACCTTC. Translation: CASSLGGGEGYGYTF.

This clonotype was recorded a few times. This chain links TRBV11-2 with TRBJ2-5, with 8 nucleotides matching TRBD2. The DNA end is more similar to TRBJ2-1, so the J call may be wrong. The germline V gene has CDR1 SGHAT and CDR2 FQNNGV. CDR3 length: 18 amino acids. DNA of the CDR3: TGTGCCAGCAGCTTAGTGGGCCCGACTAGCGAATTTTCGGGTGAGCAGTTCTTC. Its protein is CASSLVGPTSEFSGEQFF.

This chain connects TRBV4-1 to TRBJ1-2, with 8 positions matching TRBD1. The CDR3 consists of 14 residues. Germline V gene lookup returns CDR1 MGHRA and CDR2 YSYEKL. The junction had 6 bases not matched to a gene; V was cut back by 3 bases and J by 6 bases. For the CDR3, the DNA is TGCGCCAGCAGCCATGTATCAGGGGGCGATGGCTACACCTTC. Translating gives CASSHVSGGDGYTF.

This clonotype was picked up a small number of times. CDR3 protein: CASSEGPSGGPSSYEQYF. CDR3 DNA: TGTGCCAGCAGCGAAGGGCCTAGCGGGGGCCCAAGCTCCTACGAGCAGTACTTC. The V call is TRBV6-4, the J call TRBJ2-7; 10 nucleotides align to TRBD2. This CDR3 is 18 amino acids long. V lost 6 bases, J lost 0 bases, and 14 bases stayed unmatched. The V gene's germline CDR1 is MRHNA and CDR2 SNTAGT.